This T cell receptor beta chain was sequenced during a study of Graves' ophthalmopathy and Graves' hyperthyroidism. General study findings and limits: With just under 90% sensitivity and approximately 79% specificity, a 13-signature model separated ophthalmopathy from stable hyperthyroidism.

This clonotype was detected only a few times. Its antigen is unknown. V gave up 3 bases and J gave up 8 bases, with 13 bases separating them. This CDR3 comprises 12 residues. In germline, CDR1 is DFQATT, CDR2 SNEGSKA (reference sequence). Ages of hyperthyroidism patients ran from 18 to 65, and their diagnoses were new, under 2 months' duration. CDR3 regions of TCR beta were amplified from RNA transcripts. HTBI primers were used in a first-round RT-PCR, which preceded a second-round multiplex PCR. TCRdb processed the multiplex PCR reads anew with MiXCR; each CDR3 protein has one entry. The sample has 900,000 to 1,200,000 distinct CDR3 sequences; 35% to 40% are singletons.

The sequence came from an adult man with Graves' hyperthyroidism. The gene calls are TRBV20-1 and TRBJ1-1, with D unclear. Material: peripheral blood or thyroid tissue (not recorded which). CDR3 nucleotide sequence: TGCAGTGCTAGCCTACCGGGCCTAGAAGCTTTCTTT. Its protein product is CSASLPGLEAFF.